One sample yielded the 25 T cell receptor beta chains listed below, sequenced in a study of blood T cell repertoires in COVID-19. This table comes from immunoSEQ multiplex PCR, and its TCRdb copy is limited to in-frame clones, with some not included. The sample records some 150,000 clones, around four fifths being singletons. Sequenced: peripheral blood. These receptors originate from a human donor in a cohort sampled during active COVID-19.

This clone was counted a few times. The rearrangement uses TRBV18 and TRBJ1-1; 9 bases are a match to TRBD1. The germline CDR1 and CDR2 sequences are KGHSH and LQKENI. J was trimmed by 5 bases and V by 0 bases; bases with no gene match: 10. This CDR3 spans 17 amino acids. The CDR3 nucleotides read TGTGCCAGCTCACCACCAGCGGGACAGGGACGCAGGACTGAAGCTTTCTTT. It is translated as CASSPPAGQGRRTEAFF.

In this sample, this clone turned up a few times. V usage is TRBV7-2 and J usage is TRBJ1-5, with D uncertain. CDR1 and CDR2 from the germline V gene are SGHTA and FQGNSA. The CDR3 sequence is 13 residues long. V lost 5 bases and J lost 7, with 12 bases in between. In nucleotides, the CDR3 is TGTGCCAGCAGCCCCGAGCTGTGGCAGCCCCAGCATTTT. It specifies CASSPELWQPQHF.

CDR3 in amino acids: CASSTGLAGTYEQYF. The CDR3 nucleotides read TGTGCCAGCAGCACCGGACTAGCGGGTACCTACGAGCAGTACTTC. V is TRBV9 and J is TRBJ2-7, with TRBD2 identical over 11 bases. This CDR3 spans 15 amino acids. J gave up 2 bases and V 4 bases, and 5 bases lay outside the gene matches. Germline V lookup: CDR1 SGDLS, CDR2 YYNGEE.

V usage is TRBV6-6 and J usage is TRBJ1-5, with D possibly TRBD1 on 6 matching bases. This CDR3 is 15 amino acids long. Germline CDR1 MNHNY, CDR2 SVGAGI (reference sequence). V lost 8 bases and J 7 bases, leaving 21 bases between the germline ends. Here the CDR3 reads CASYFEGGGNQPQHF. The CDR3 nucleotides read TGTGCCAGCTACTTTGAGGGGGGGGGAAACCAGCCCCAGCATTTT.

This clone has a handful of counts. V and J are TRBV9 and TRBJ1-6, with TRBD1 identical over 8 bases. The CDR3 loop spans 15 amino acids. With V trimmed by 6 bases and J by 9 bases, 11 bases remained unmatched. Germline CDR1 SGDLS, CDR2 YYNGEE. CDR3 residues: CASNPQGAEGSPLHF. The CDR3 DNA is TGTGCCAGCAACCCTCAGGGGGCGGAGGGTTCACCCCTCCACTTT.

This chain connects TRBV27 to TRBJ1-1; no reliable D call. The V gene lost 4 bases and the J gene lost 0 bases, with 9 bases spanning the gap. Germline CDR1 is MNHEY and CDR2 is SMNVEV (reference sequence). CDR3 length: 14 amino acids. CDR3 sequence reads: CASSSLALNTEAFF. CDR3 DNA sequence: TGTGCCAGCAGTTCCCTGGCCCTGAACACTGAAGCTTTCTTT.

The V call is TRBV6-5, the J call TRBJ1-6, with D possibly being TRBD1 (5 bases). CDR1 MNHEY and CDR2 SVGAGI come from the germline V gene. This CDR3 has 15 amino acids. Trimming removed 0 bases at V and 6 bases at J, with 9 bases between. The CDR3 bases are TGTGCCAGCAGTTACTCTCAGACAGTTAATTCACCCCTCCACTTT. Its protein product is CASSYSQTVNSPLHF.

J is TRBJ2-3 and V is TRBV6-2 or TRBV6-3; possible D gene TRBD2, 7 bases. Germline V gene lookup returns CDR1 MNHEY and CDR2 SVGEGT. V shed 0 bases and J shed 4 bases, with 20 bases lying between them. CDR3 size: 18 residues. The CDR3 region is CASSYSRGGALNADTQYF. The CDR3 DNA is TGTGCCAGCAGTTACTCGAGGGGGGGGGCCCTTAACGCAGATACGCAGTATTTT.

This clone came up once. The V call is TRBV19, the J call TRBJ1-6; D unclear. Germline CDR1 LNHDA, CDR2 SQIVND (reference sequence). CDR3 size: 14 residues. V lost 9 bases, J lost 8 bases, and 17 bases lay in between. The CDR3 loop is CASSRPSGDSPLHF. In nucleotides, the CDR3 is TGTGCCAGCTCTCGGCCCTCCGGGGATTCACCCCTCCACTTT.

The V and J genes are TRBV30 and TRBJ2-7, with 11 bases matching TRBD2. V was clipped by 3 bases and J by 3 bases; unmatched bases: 1. The CDR3 is made up of 13 amino acids. Germline V lookup: CDR1 GTSNPN, CDR2 SVGIG (reference sequence). CDR3 coding DNA: TGTGCCTGGAGGACTAGCGGGGTCTACGAGCAGTACTTC. Amino acid sequence: CAWRTSGVYEQYF. The variable domain in full, completed from reference TRBV30 and TRBJ2-7, reads SQTIHQWPATLVQPVGSPLSLECTVEGTSNPNLYWYRQAAGRGLQLLFYSVGIGQISSEVPQNLSASRPQDRQFILSSKKLLLSDSGFYLCAWRTSGVYEQYFGPGTRLTVT.

This rearrangement joins TRBV18 to TRBJ1-6; D is perhaps TRBD1 (5 bases). With 6 bases removed from V and 6 bases from J, the gap between germline ends came to 18 bases. CDR3 length equals 16 residues. CDR1 is KGHSH, CDR2 LQKENI, per germline. Here the CDR3 DNA reads TGTGCCAGCTCCCCCCGGGAGACAGCGTCTAATTCACCCCTCCACTTT. It is translated as CASSPRETASNSPLHF.

The J gene is TRBJ1-2, the V gene TRBV5-1; possible D gene TRBD1, 5 bases. V lost 2 bases and J lost 8, with 10 bases in between. Germline V lookup: CDR1 SGHRS, CDR2 YFSETQ. The CDR3 extends over 12 amino acids. CDR3 coding DNA: TGCGCCAGCAGCTTTGACCAGGGAGGCTACACCTTC. It encodes CASSFDQGGYTF.

The V call is TRBV7-2, the J call TRBJ2-1; maybe TRBD2 (6 bases). The CDR3 loop spans 16 amino acids. The ends were cut back, 4 bases at V and 3 bases at J, with 16 bases in the middle. Germline V CDR1 and CDR2: SGHTA, FQGNSA. In DNA, the CDR3 is TGTGCCAGCAGCTCCGCGGTGGAGGGATTCTACAATGAGCAGTTCTTC. This codes for CASSSAVEGFYNEQFF. The full variable domain, its missing parts supplied by reference TRBV7-2 and TRBJ2-1, is GAGVSQSPSNKVTEKGKDVELRCDPISGHTALYWYRQSLGQGLEFLIYFQGNSAPDKSGLPSDRFSAERTGGSVSTLTIQRTQQEDSAVYLCASSSAVEGFYNEQFFGPGTRLTVL.

V and J are TRBV4-3 and TRBJ2-3; 12 nucleotides agree with TRBD2. The CDR3 length is 18 residues. Trimming removed 1 base from V and 3 bases from J; junction bases left unmatched: 8. Germline V gene sequence: CDR1 LGHNA, CDR2 YSLEER. CDR3 coding DNA: TGCGCCAGCAGCCAAGGGGCTAGCGGGGGGGCCAGGACAGATACGCAGTATTTT. It is translated as CASSQGASGGARTDTQYF.

The J gene is TRBJ2-5, the V gene TRBV18, with 7 bases identical to TRBD1. Germline values: CDR1 KGHSH, CDR2 LQKENI. This CDR3 is 13 amino acids long. V gave up 7 bases and J gave up 2 bases; unmatched junction bases: 4. DNA for the CDR3: TGTGCCAGCTTACCGGACAGGCAAGAGACCCAGTACTTC. Encoded protein: CASLPDRQETQYF. The whole variable domain, remainder taken from reference TRBV18 and TRBJ2-5, is NAGVMQNPRHLVRRRGQEARLRCSPMKGHSHVYWYRQLPEEGLKFMVYLQKENIIDESGMPKERFSAEFPKEGPSILRIQQVVRGDSAAYFCASLPDRQETQYFGPGTRLLVL.

The chain combines TRBV7-3 with TRBJ1-1; D is uncertain. The germline V gene has CDR1 SGHTA and CDR2 FQGTGA. This CDR3 spans 14 amino acids. Trimming pared 2 bases from V and 0 bases from J, leaving 7 bases between. The DNA of the CDR3 is TGTGCCAGCAGCTTAGAGGGCGTGAACACTGAAGCTTTCTTT. Translation gives CASSLEGVNTEAFF.

The chain recombines TRBV12-5 with TRBJ2-2; possibly TRBD1 for D (6 bases). V shed 1 base and J shed 1 base, with 10 bases lying between them. Per germline, CDR1 LGHNT and CDR2 FRNRAP. The CDR3 spans 16 residues. The DNA of the CDR3 is TGTGCTAGTGGTTTGGGACAGGAAAGGAACACCGGGGAGCTGTTTTTT. Translated: CASGLGQERNTGELFF.

The chain uses TRBV6-2 or TRBV6-3 and TRBJ2-7, with D tentatively TRBD1 (6 bases). Germline V lookup: CDR1 MNHEY, CDR2 SVGEGT. This CDR3 contains 14 residues. V was clipped by 5 bases and J by 6 bases, with 17 bases between them. Written as DNA, the CDR3 is TGTGCCAGCAGTCCACAGGGATCTGGCTTCGAGCAGTACTTC. It codes for CASSPQGSGFEQYF.

This clone showed up just once. The rearrangement uses TRBV19 and TRBJ1-1; 9 nucleotides align to TRBD1. Germline CDR1 reads LNHDA; CDR2 reads SQIVND (reference sequence). The CDR3 covers 12 residues. Losses at the gene ends were 4 bases for V and 10 bases for J; bases not matched to a gene: 4. CDR3 in DNA: TGTGCCAGTAGTAGGGCGGGACAGGGAGCTTTCTTT. Translating it yields CASSRAGQGAFF.

The chain carries TRBV27 and TRBJ1-1; TRBD1 matches 8 bases. There are 15 residues in the CDR3. The V gene's germline CDR1 is MNHEY and CDR2 SMNVEV (reference sequence). Losses at the gene ends were 5 bases for V and 0 bases for J; bases not matched to a gene: 5. The CDR3 DNA sequence: TGTGCCAGCAGTATCAGGACAGGGTTGAACACTGAAGCTTTCTTT. Residues: CASSIRTGLNTEAFF.

The CDR3 DNA is TGTGCCAGCTCGTCTAGCGGGGGGCAGCAAGAGACCCAGTACTTC. Protein product: CASSSSGGQQETQYF. V usage is TRBV18 and J usage is TRBJ2-5, with 11 bases aligning to TRBD2. Germline V gives CDR1 KGHSH, CDR2 LQKENI. CDR3 size: 15 residues. J lost 2 bases, V lost 6 bases, and 5 bases had no gene match.

The chain employs TRBV7-3 and TRBJ2-2, with 9 bases matching TRBD1. The V and J ends lost 5 bases and 3 bases, in that order; junction bases with no gene match: 1. CDR1 is SGHTA and CDR2 is FQGTGA in the germline V gene. The CDR3 covers 14 residues. CDR3 in amino acids: CASSRTGDTGELFF. The CDR3 nucleotides are TGTGCCAGCAGCCGGACAGGGGACACCGGGGAGCTGTTTTTT.

The rearrangement joins TRBV2 to TRBJ1-6; D might be TRBD1 (6 bases). Germline CDR1 is SNHLY and CDR2 is FYNNEI. CDR3 length: 16 residues. Trimming left V 8 bases short and J 0 bases short, with 14 bases between. In DNA, the CDR3 is TGTGCCAGCGAGACAGGAAGGAGCTCCTATAATTCACCCCTCCACTTT. Translated: CASETGRSSYNSPLHF.

V gene TRBV10-2 combines with J gene TRBJ2-3; 9 bases match TRBD2. This CDR3 contains 15 residues. Unmatched junction bases numbered 6, after V lost 3 bases and J lost 5 bases. Germline loops: CDR1 WSHSY, CDR2 SAAADI. The CDR3 DNA reads TGCGCCAGCAGTGACGAGCGGGGGGCCAGAGATACGCAGTATTTT. Translated, it gives CASSDERGARDTQYF.

The chain combines TRBV5-4 with TRBJ1-4, with 8 bases lining up with TRBD1. J lost 0 bases, V lost 4 bases, and 14 bases had no gene match. CDR3 length: 19 amino acids. Per germline, CDR1 SGHNT and CDR2 YYREEE (reference sequence). CDR3 residues: CASSLRGPVGFATNEKLFF. In nucleotides, the CDR3 is TGTGCCAGCAGCCTCAGGGGGCCAGTCGGGTTCGCAACTAATGAAAAACTGTTTTTT.